This section outlines one T cell receptor (beta chain) sequence together with its context. Sequencing used immunoSEQ multiplex PCR; TCRdb keeps in-frame clones, though not all of them. The sample records approximately 110,000 clones, 80% to 95% being singletons. Germline CDR1 reads ENHRY; CDR2 reads SYGVKD. This CDR3 is built from 13 residues. The ends lost 8 bases at V and 2 bases at J; junction bases unmatched: 2. This specimen comes from a study of blood T cell repertoires in COVID-19. At the level of the study: The origin of the acute and convalescent COVID-19 samples was the United States, Italy and Spain.

Enrollment of patients from Seattle took place during active infection, with longitudinal follow-up. The TCR comes from a man aged 50 or older with COVID-19, enrolled during active disease. The chain recombines TRBV10-3 with TRBJ2-2; 7 nucleotides agree with TRBD1. Specimen: peripheral blood. The chain's CDR3 is CAIGTENTGELFF. In nucleotides, the CDR3 is TGTGCCATCGGGACAGAAAACACCGGGGAGCTGTTTTTT.